This TCR beta chain was captured in a study of blood T cell repertoires in COVID-19. This table comes from immunoSEQ multiplex PCR, and its TCRdb copy is limited to in-frame clones, with some not included. The sample records 250,000 to 300,000 clones, approximately 88% being singletons. The CDR3 has 12 amino acids. The V end was cut by 5 bases, the J end by 5 bases, with 7 bases between. Germline CDR1 reads SGHNT; CDR2 reads YENEEA. Cohort 3 recovery required two negative PCRs, clearance, or symptom resolution. Input material: PBMCs or T cells enriched from blood (not recorded which). The V gene is TRBV11-3, the J gene TRBJ2-1; D unclear. The TCR was taken from a young woman who had recovered from COVID-19. The CDR3 reads CASSNNHNEQFF. The DNA of the CDR3 is TGTGCCAGCAGCAATAATCACAATGAGCAGTTCTTC.